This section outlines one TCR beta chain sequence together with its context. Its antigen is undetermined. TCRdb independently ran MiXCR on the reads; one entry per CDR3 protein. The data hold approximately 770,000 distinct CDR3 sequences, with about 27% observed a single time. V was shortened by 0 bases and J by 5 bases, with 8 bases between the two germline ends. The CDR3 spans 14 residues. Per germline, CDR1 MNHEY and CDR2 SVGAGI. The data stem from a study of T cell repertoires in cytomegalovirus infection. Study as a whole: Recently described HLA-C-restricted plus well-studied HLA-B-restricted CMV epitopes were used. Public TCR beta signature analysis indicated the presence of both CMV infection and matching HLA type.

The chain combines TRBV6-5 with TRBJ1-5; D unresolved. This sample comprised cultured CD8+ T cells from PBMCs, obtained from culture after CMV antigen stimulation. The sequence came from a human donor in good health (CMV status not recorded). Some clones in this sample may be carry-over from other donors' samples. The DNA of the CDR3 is TGTGCCAGCAGTTACTCGAACCTTGATCAGCCCCAGCATTTT. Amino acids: CASSYSNLDQPQHF.